This T cell receptor (beta chain) comes out of a study of Tregs in tolerant kidney transplant recipients. This CDR3 is built from 17 residues. V lost 0 bases and J 2 bases, leaving 17 bases between the germline ends. The table came from immunoSEQ multiplex PCR; TCRdb's copy has only in-frame clones and leaves some out. The sample holds more than 30,000 clones. For this clone: The read gets to within 3 residues of the CDR3 end, and the germline J gene fills in the rest.

The sequence came from a human donor who received a combined kidney and bone marrow transplant. This chain uses TRBV23-1 with TRBJ2-7; the D gene is possibly TRBD2 (6 bases). TRBV23-1 is identified as an open reading frame with a role that is uncertain. The sample consisted of CD8+ T cells from blood, taken before the transplant. The CDR3: CASSQSATEGAPYEQYF. The covered CDR3 bases are TGCGCCAGCAGTCAATCGGCGACGGAGGGTGCCCCCTACGAG.